This TCR beta chain was identified in a study of blood T cells in healthy people across ages. Using a J-beta primer mix together with a sample-barcoded 5' primer, a second PCR was run for about 6 to 11 cycles. TCRdb re-called the 5' RACE reads through MiXCR, storing one row per CDR3 protein. The data hold 1.5 million to 2 million distinct CDR3 sequences, with 28% observed a single time. The germline V and J ends were trimmed by 3 bases and 0 bases, with 7 bases remaining between them. Germline assignment: CDR1 SGHDT and CDR2 YYEEEE. The CDR3 sequence is 14 residues long. This TCR was sampled from a woman aged 30 to 39 in good health. The sequencing sample was made of blood. The chain couples TRBV5-6 to TRBJ1-3; no reliable D call. The CDR3 DNA reads as TGTGCCAGCAGCTCTCCTGTCTCTGGAAACACCATATATTTT. Its protein is CASSSPVSGNTIYF.